The table lists the clone carrying this T cell receptor beta chain with many counts. Its matching antigen is unknown. V was clipped by 5 bases and J by 7 bases; unmatched bases: 5. Germline CDR1 is SGHVS and CDR2 is FQNEAQ. This CDR3 comprises 14 residues. This library used roughly 400 ng RNA and molecular barcoded adaptors spanning alpha/delta and beta/gamma chains. TCRdb ran MiXCR on the reads and lists one entry per CDR3 protein. The table lists over 50,000 distinct CDR3 sequences, about a fifth of them singletons. This entry belongs to a study of read filtering for tumor transcriptome and immune sequencing. Study results and caveats: In IR-seq, single-read clonotypes were roughly 80% of clonotypes but 3.5% to 4% of reads.

V is TRBV7-8 and J is TRBJ2-2; 9 bases are shared with TRBD1. The TCR sequence derives from a donor at least 40 years old with multiple myeloma. The sample comprised a population of CD138-negative cells sorted from bone marrow. The CDR3 loop is CASSGTGFDGELFF. For the CDR3, the DNA is TGTGCCAGCAGCGGGACAGGGTTTGACGGGGAGCTGTTTTTT.